What follows describes a single T cell receptor beta chain. In Seattle, patients joined the study during active infection and were tracked longitudinally. The data originate from a study of blood T cell repertoires in COVID-19. On the study more broadly: The analysed material was cDNA or gDNA that came from T cells, B-cell-depleted T cells, or PBMCs.

The CDR3 consists of 16 residues. As originally analysed: Reference gene primers were amplified, and this amplification served to estimate nucleated cell counts. Generated by immunoSEQ multiplex PCR, the TCRdb table keeps only in-frame clones and is missing some. The V and J calls and clone size were taken over from that table, and D and trimming were inferred from the DNA. The sample lists approximately 300,000 clones; around 90% were seen once. This chain uses TRBV21-1 with TRBJ2-3; TRBD1, as called in the table, went unchecked against the DNA. TRBV21-1 is marked as a pseudogene. The clonotype originates from a woman aged 45-60 years with COVID-19, enrolled during active disease. The sequenced material came from peripheral blood. This chain's CDR3 is CASSERQGRGTDTQYF. For the CDR3, the DNA is TGTGCCAGCAGCGAGAGACAGGGTCGGGGCACAGATACGCAGTATTTT.